Listed below are T cell receptor beta chains from one sample, sequenced in a study of radiation and T cells in renal cell carcinoma. The protocol was immunoSEQ multiplex PCR, while the TCRdb copy is restricted to in-frame clones and leaves out a portion. The table includes 140,000 to 150,000 clones, less than 90% detected once. This specimen consisted of blood, obtained from a patient whose treatment included radiotherapy and nephrectomy. These receptor sequences come from a woman in her 70s with renal cell carcinoma. The conserved cysteine and the conserved F or W are not part of the CDR3 here.

v_gene	j_gene	CDR3aa
TRBV19	TRBJ1-1	ASSSRDSEAF
TRBV10-3	TRBJ2-1	AISAGYSYNEQF
TRBV9	TRBJ2-2	ASSVEIRGAMNTGELF
TRBV6-5	TRBJ2-3	ASSKRTGIDTQY
TRBV6-1	TRBJ1-4	ASSGSTGSNEKLF
TRBV7-2	TRBJ1-6	ASSHPVQGDYNSPLH
TRBV7-9	TRBJ1-2	ASSLEQAGGYT
TRBV6-6	TRBJ1-4	ASGYSDGDEKLF
TRBV7-3	TRBJ2-2	ASSANRDTNTGELF
TRBV7-8	TRBJ1-1	ASSLLDEAF
TRBV5-1	TRBJ1-2	ASYNLPSTGTGTGYT
TRBV7-2	TRBJ2-5	ASSLSGTSGGTFPWTQY
TRBV7-2	TRBJ2-2	ASSLGGAGELF
TRBV18	TRBJ1-3	ASSPWTGGNTIY
TRBV19	TRBJ1-1	ASSIRGNTEAF
TRBV9	TRBJ1-3	ASSVNNPSPGNTIY
TRBV6-5	TRBJ2-2	ASRADSINTGELF
TRBV7-2	TRBJ1-2	ASSLARGAGGYT
TRBV7-9	TRBJ2-7	ASSFGGPMGYEQY
TRBV2	TRBJ1-2	ASSAAGGSDGYT
TRBV5-1	TRBJ2-3	ASSLATNAADTQY
TRBV28	TRBJ1-4	AGGTPNEKLF
TRBV10-3	TRBJ1-2	AISESPPGTGVGYT
TRBV5-6	TRBJ2-7	ASSFWDTYEQY
TRBV5-4	TRBJ2-7	ASSLGGTGTYEQY
TRBV6-4	TRBJ2-1	ASSQTSGGANEQF
TRBV6-5	TRBJ1-4	ASSYDATNEKLF
TRBV18	TRBJ2-5	ASSPRGRGFGETQY
TRBV5-4	TRBJ1-1	ASSVGTATNTEAF
TRBV13	TRBJ2-7	ASSDRNEQY
TRBV28	TRBJ2-7	ASSLTVGEQY
TRBV6-7	TRBJ1-5	ASSYSRSLNQPQH
TRBV7-2	TRBJ2-1	ASSLAHGSYNEQF
TRBV20-1	TRBJ2-5	SAIKETQY
TRBV6-1	TRBJ2-3	ASSEQAGGPTQY
TRBV11-2	TRBJ2-7	ASSRRPGTAPYEQY
TRBV6-5	TRBJ2-7	ASSRTGGSYEQY
TRBV7-2	TRBJ2-3	ASSLDRATDTQY
TRBV5-8	TRBJ1-3	ASSQRGQGNTIY
TRBV19	TRBJ1-1	ASSKERSAEAF
TRBV7-9	TRBJ2-7	ASSLRTSGEEQY
TRBV11-3	TRBJ1-5	ASSLQGDQPQH
TRBV11-2	TRBJ1-2	ASSLGGGSYGYT
TRBV7-6	TRBJ1-5	ASSLRGARDQPQH
TRBV7-3	TRBJ1-1	ASSLGGGTEAF
TRBV5-1	TRBJ1-4	ASSTSGNTNEKLF
TRBV7-2	TRBJ1-3	ASSLAQVISGNTIY
TRBV5-4	TRBJ2-3	ASNPHAGTSTDTQY
TRBV6-1	TRBJ2-1	ARRFDSGEQF
TRBV7-9	TRBJ2-7	ASSPTYEQY
TRBV7-2	TRBJ2-4	ASGGTVAKNIQY
TRBV6-1	TRBJ2-5	ASSEQRGETQY
TRBV19	TRBJ2-7	ASSIPTRLNEQY
TRBV10-2	TRBJ1-3	ASSGGWEGNTIY
TRBV25-1	TRBJ1-2	ASSARDRVYGYT
TRBV29-1	TRBJ1-1	SVEKGPNTEAF
TRBV5-1	TRBJ1-2	ASSLALQRDGYT
TRBV9	TRBJ2-2	ASSVVRNTGELF
TRBV28	TRBJ1-1	ASIKGQHTEAF